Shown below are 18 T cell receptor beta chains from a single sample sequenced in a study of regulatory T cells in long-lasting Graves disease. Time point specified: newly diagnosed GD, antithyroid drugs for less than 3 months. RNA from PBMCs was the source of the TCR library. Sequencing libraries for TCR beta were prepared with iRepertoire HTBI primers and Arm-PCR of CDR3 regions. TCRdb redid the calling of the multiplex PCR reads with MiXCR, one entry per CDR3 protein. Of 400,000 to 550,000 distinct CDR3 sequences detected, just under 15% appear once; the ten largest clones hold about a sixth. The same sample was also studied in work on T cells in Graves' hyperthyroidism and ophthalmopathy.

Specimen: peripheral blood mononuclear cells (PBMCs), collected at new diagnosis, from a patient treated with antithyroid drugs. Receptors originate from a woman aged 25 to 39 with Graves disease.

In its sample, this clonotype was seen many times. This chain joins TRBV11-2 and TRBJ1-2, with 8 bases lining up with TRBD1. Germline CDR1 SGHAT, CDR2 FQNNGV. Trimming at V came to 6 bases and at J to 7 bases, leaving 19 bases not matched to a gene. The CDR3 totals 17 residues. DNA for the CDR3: TGTGCCAGCAGGGAGCTCAGGGGGCGAATTTACGAGGGTGGCTACACCTTC. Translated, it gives CASRELRGRIYEGGYTF.

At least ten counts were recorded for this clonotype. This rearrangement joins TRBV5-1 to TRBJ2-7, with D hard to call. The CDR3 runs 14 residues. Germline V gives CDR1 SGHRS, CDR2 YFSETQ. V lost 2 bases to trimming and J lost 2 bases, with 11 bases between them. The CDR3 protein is CASSLPSSAYEQYF. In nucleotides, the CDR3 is TGCGCCAGCAGCTTACCCTCCTCGGCCTACGAGCAGTACTTC.

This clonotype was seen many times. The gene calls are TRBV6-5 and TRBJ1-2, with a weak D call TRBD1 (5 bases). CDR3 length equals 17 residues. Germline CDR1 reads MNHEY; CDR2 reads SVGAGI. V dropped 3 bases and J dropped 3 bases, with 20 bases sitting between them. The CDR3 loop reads CASSYDPGGASYYGYTF. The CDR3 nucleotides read TGTGCCAGCAGTTATGATCCTGGTGGGGCGTCCTACTATGGCTACACCTTC.

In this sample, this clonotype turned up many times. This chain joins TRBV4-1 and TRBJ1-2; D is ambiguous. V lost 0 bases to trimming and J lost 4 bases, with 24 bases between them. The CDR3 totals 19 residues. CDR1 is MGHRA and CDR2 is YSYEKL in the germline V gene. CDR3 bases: TGCGCCAGCAGCCAAGACGCAGACCCAGAACTGATTCGGTCCTATGGCTACACCTTC. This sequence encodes CASSQDADPELIRSYGYTF.

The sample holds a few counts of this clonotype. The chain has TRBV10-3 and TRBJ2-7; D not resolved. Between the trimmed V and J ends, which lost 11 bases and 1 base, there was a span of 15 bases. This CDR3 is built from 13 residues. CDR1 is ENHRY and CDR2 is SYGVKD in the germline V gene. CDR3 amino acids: CAAQGGSSYEQYF. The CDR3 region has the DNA TGTGCCGCCCAAGGCGGTTCTTCCTACGAGCAGTACTTC.

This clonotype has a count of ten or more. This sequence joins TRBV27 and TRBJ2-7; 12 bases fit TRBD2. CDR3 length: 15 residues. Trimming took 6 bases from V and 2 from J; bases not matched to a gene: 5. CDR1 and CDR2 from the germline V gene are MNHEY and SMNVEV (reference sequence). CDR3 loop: CASSLLAGGAYEQYF. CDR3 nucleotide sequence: TGTGCCAGCAGCCTTCTAGCGGGAGGGGCCTACGAGCAGTACTTC.

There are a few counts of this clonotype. The CDR3 reads CASSPAEWDKPYEQYF. CDR3 DNA sequence: TGTGCCAGCAGCCCAGCCGAGTGGGACAAACCCTACGAGCAGTACTTC. The J gene is TRBJ2-7, the V gene TRBV7-2, with D perhaps TRBD1 (6 bases). Trimming shortened V by 5 bases and J by 2 bases, and 19 bases separated the two germline ends. Germline V gives CDR1 SGHTA, CDR2 FQGNSA. The CDR3 extends over 16 amino acids.

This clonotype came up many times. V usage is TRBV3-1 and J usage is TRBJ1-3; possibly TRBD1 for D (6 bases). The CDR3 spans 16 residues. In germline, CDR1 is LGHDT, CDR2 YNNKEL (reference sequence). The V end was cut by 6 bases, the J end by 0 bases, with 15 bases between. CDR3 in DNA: TGTGCCAGCAGGGGTCCGGGACAACTCTCTGGAAACACCATATATTTT. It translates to CASRGPGQLSGNTIYF. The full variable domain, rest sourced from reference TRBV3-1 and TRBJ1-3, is DTAVSQTPKYLVTQMGNDKSIKCEQNLGHDTMYWYKQDSKKFLKIMFSYNNKELIINETVPNRFSPKSPDKAHLNLHINSLELGDSAVYFCASRGPGQLSGNTIYFGEGSWLTVV.

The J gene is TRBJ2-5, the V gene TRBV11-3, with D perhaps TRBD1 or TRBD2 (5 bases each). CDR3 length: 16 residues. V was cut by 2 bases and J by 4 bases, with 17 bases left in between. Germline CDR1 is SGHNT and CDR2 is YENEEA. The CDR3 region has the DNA TGTGCCAGCAGCTTACGAGGGGTTCGAGGGGCAGAGACCCAGTACTTC. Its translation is CASSLRGVRGAETQYF.

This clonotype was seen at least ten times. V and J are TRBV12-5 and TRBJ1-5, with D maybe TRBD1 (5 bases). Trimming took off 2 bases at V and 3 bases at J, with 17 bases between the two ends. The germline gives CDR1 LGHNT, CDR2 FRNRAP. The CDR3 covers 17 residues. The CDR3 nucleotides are TGTGCTAGTGGTTTGCGTTCCCGAACAGGTGACAATCAGCCCCAGCATTTT. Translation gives CASGLRSRTGDNQPQHF.

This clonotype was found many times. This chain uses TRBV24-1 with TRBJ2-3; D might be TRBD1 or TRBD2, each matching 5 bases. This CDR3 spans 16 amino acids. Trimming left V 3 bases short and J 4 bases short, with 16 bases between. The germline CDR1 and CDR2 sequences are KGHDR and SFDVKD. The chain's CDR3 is CATSDPGPTAADTQYF. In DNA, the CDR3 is TGTGCCACCAGTGATCCGGGACCCACCGCGGCAGATACGCAGTATTTT.

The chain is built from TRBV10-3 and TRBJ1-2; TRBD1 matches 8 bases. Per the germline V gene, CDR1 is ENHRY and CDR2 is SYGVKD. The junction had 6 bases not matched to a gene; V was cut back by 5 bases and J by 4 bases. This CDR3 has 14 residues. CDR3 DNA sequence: TGTGCCATCAGTCCCGGGACAGGTTTCTATGGCTACACCTTC. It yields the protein CAISPGTGFYGYTF.

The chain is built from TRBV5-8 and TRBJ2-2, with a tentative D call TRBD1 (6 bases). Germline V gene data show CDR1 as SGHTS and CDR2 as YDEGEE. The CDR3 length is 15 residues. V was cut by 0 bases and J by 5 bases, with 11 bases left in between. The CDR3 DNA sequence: TGTGCCAGCAGCTTGGGACAGAGGGGGACCGGGGAGCTGTTTTTT. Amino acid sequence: CASSLGQRGTGELFF.

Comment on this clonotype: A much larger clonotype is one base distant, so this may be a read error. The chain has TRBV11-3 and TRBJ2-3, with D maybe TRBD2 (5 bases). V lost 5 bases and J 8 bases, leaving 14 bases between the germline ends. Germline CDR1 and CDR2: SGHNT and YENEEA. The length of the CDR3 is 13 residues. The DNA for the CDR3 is TGTGCCAGCAGCAGGGCGGCACGGGGTACGCAGTATTTT. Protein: CASSRAARGTQYF.

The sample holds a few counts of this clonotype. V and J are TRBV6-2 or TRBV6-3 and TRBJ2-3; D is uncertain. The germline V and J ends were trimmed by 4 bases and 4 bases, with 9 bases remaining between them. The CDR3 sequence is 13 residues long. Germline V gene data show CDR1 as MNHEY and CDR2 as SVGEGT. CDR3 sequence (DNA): TGTGCCAGCAGTTGCATCCGGGCAGATACGCAGTATTTT. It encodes CASSCIRADTQYF.

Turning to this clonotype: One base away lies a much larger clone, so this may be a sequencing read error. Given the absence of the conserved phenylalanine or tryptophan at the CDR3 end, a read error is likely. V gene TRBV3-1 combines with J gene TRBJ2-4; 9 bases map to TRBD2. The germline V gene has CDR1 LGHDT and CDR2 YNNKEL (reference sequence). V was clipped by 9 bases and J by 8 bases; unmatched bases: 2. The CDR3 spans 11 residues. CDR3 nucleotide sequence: TGTGCCAGTAGCGGGAGTTACATTCAGTACCTC. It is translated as CASSGSYIQYL.

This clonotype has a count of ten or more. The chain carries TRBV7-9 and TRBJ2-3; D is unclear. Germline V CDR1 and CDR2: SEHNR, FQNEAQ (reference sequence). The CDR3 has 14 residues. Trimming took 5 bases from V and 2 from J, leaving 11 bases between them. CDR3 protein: CASSLTAYTDTQYF. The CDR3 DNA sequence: TGTGCCAGCAGCCTGACGGCCTACACAGATACGCAGTATTTT.

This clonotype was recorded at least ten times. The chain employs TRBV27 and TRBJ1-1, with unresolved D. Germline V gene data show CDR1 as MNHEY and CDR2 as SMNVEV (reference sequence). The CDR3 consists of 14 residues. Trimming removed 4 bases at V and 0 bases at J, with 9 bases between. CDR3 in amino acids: CASSYDGMNTEAFF. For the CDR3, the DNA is TGTGCCAGCAGTTACGACGGGATGAACACTGAAGCTTTCTTT.